The present TCR beta chain was sequenced within a study of STAT3 mutations in large granular lymphocyte leukemia. Whole-study context: More than half of T-LGLL patients received immunosuppressive therapy. General study results and limits: TCR clonotype switching after therapy occurred in about 30% of the 18 patients. A small but highly pathogenic clone may have been missed. Every T-LGLL patient had at least one immunodominant TCRbeta clonotype. Some patients had dominant TCR clones larger than their STAT3 mutant burden.

For this clone: Its antigen is still unknown.

Germline-derived CDR1 and CDR2 are SGHTA and FQGNSA. This CDR3 comprises 14 residues. Trimming cost V 5 bases and J 1 base, with 11 bases left between them. Produced via immunoSEQ multiplex PCR; TCRdb's table is partial and in-frame only. The sample consists of 35,000 or so clones, over 75% of them appearing once. The clonotype originates from a human donor with T large granular lymphocyte leukemia. Some clones in this sample may be carry-over from other donors' samples. The rearrangement joins TRBV7-2 to TRBJ1-2; the D gene is possibly TRBD1 (6 bases). The source material was PBMCs. The CDR3 nucleotides read TGTGCCAGCAGCCTATGGGACAATAACTATGGCTACACCTTC. Protein: CASSLWDNNYGYTF.